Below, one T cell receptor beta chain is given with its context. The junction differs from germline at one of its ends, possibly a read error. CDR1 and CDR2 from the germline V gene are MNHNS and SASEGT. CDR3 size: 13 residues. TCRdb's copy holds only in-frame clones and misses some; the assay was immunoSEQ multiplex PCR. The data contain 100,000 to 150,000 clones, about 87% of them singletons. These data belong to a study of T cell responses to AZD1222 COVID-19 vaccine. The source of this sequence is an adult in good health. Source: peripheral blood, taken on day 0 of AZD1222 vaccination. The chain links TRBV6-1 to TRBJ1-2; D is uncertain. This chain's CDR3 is CASSESAWSPPAF. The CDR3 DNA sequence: TGTGCCAGCAGTGAATCTGCGTGGAGCCCGCCTGCCTTC.